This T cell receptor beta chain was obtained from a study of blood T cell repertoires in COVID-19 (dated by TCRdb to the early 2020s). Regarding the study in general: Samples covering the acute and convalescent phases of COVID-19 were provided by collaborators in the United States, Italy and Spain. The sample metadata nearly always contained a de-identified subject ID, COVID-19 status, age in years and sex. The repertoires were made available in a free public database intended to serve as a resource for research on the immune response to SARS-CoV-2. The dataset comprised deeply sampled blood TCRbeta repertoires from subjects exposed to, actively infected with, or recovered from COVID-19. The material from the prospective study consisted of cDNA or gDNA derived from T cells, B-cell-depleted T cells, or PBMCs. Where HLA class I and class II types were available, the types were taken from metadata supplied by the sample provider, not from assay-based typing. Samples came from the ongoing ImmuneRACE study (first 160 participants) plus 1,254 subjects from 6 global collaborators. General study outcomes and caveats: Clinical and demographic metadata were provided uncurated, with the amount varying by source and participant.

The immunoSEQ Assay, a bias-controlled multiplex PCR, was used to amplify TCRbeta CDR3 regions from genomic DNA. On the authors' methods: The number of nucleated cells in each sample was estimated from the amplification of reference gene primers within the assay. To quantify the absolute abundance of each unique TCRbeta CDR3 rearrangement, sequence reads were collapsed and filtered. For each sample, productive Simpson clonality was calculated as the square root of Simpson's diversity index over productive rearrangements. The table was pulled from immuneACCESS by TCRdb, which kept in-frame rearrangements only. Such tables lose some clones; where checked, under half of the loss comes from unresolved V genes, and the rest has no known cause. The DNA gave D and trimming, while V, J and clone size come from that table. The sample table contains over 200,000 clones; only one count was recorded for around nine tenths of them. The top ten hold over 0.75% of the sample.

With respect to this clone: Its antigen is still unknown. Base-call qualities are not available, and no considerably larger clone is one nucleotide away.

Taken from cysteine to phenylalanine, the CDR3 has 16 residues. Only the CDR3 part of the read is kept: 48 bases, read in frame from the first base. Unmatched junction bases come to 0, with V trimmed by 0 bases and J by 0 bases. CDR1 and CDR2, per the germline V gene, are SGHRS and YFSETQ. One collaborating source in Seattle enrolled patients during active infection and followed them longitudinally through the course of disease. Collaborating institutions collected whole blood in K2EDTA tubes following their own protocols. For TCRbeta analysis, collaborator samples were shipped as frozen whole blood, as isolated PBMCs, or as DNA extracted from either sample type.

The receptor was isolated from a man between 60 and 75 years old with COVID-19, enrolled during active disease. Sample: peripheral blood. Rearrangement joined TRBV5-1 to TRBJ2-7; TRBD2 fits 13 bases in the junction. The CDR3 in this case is CASSLGTSGSSYEQYF. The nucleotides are TGCGCCAGCAGCTTGGGGACTAGCGGGAGCTCCTACGAGCAGTACTTC.